This TCR beta chain appears in the sequencing data of a study of blood T cell repertoires in COVID-19. Clones were read by immunoSEQ multiplex PCR, and TCRdb kept only the in-frame ones, dropping some. The table lists about 73,000 clones, 80% to 85% of them singletons. Germline-derived CDR1 and CDR2 are LNHNV and YYDKDF (reference sequence). V lost 0 bases and J 10 bases, leaving 12 bases between the germline ends. The CDR3 spans 13 residues. The rearrangement links TRBV15 to TRBJ1-2; tentatively, D is TRBD1 (5 bases). The sequence was collected from a human donor in a cohort sampled during active COVID-19. The sequencing input was peripheral blood. The CDR3 region is CATSRDGYRYYTF. The CDR3 DNA reads as TGTGCCACCAGCAGAGATGGGTACAGGTACTACACCTTC.